This T cell receptor beta chain was profiled in a study of T cell responses to AZD1222 COVID-19 vaccine. A remark on this clone: Its antigen remains unknown.

Sequencing was performed with immunoSEQ multiplex PCR; in TCRdb, only in-frame clones are kept and a portion is missing. The sample records some 200,000 clones, almost 95% being singletons. V lost 5 bases to trimming and J lost 7 bases; unmatched junction nucleotides: 8. The CDR3 sequence is 16 residues long. Per germline, CDR1 MDHEN and CDR2 SYDVKM. Regarding the study as a whole: Spike-specific TCR breadth rose after two AZD1222 doses, and depth rose as well. The donor group comprised mostly white British people and more females; the analysis possibly underestimated clonal diversity.

The sequencing here drew on peripheral blood, taken on day 0 of AZD1222 vaccination. J is TRBJ2-3 and V is TRBV28; 14 bases fit TRBD2. The receptor's source is an adult in good health. In nucleotides, the CDR3 is TGTGCCAGCAGTCCCTGGACTAGCGGGAGGTTGAATACGCAGTATTTT. It is translated as CASSPWTSGRLNTQYF.